This T cell receptor beta chain derives from a study of PD-L1 blockade in urothelial cancer. Overall study: Patients commenced intravenous atezolizumab, 1,200 mg every 3 weeks, in 2014.

General study findings and limits: Rather than right before treatment, one FFPE tumor sample per patient was taken at another time.

Every PCR was spiked with synthetic TCR analog templates. This table comes from immunoSEQ multiplex PCR, and its TCRdb copy is limited to in-frame clones, with some not included. The sample consists of more than 35,000 clones, more than 35% of them appearing once. On this clone itself: What it binds is unknown.

V was pared by 7 bases and J by 4 bases, with 4 bases of the junction left unmatched. The CDR3 contains 14 residues. Germline V lookup: CDR1 MNHGY, CDR2 SAAAGT. This receptor was obtained from a man in his sixties with urothelial cancer. The starting material was tumor tissue, obtained before atezolizumab (anti-PD-L1) treatment. The rearrangement uses TRBV6-8 and TRBJ1-2; TRBD1 matches 12 bases. The CDR3 region has the DNA TGTGCCAGCATCCTGGGACAGGGGGCCTATGGCTACACCTTC. It is translated as CASILGQGAYGYTF.